This T cell receptor beta chain was identified during a study of T cells after yellow fever vaccination. Germline CDR1 SGHTA, CDR2 FQGTGA. Trimming took 2 bases from V and 9 from J, leaving 18 bases between them. There are 15 residues in the CDR3. General study points: Re-detected after boosting: most primary clones, about 95% of CD4 and roughly 90% of CD8.

One entry per CDR3 protein, called by TCRdb with MiXCR from the 5' RACE reads. This table has around 500,000 distinct CDR3 sequences, around a fifth appearing once. A word on this clonotype: Its antigen is currently unknown.

V and J are TRBV7-3 and TRBJ2-3; D may be TRBD2 (6 bases). The sample here was PBMCs, taken around 3 weeks after the first yellow fever vaccination. The receptor comes from a man aged 18 to 30 who received the YFV17D yellow fever vaccine. CDR3 bases: TGTGCCAGCAGCTTATATCCCGGGACTGGTTCGACGCAGTATTTT. Amino acids: CASSLYPGTGSTQYF.